The 22 T cell receptor beta chains presented below share a single source sample, sequenced in a study of preoperative IRX-2 immunotherapy in early breast cancer. Treatment in this sample: preoperative locoregional IRX-2 cytokine immunotherapy. Clones were read by immunoSEQ multiplex PCR, and TCRdb kept only the in-frame ones, dropping some. The sample records roughly 99,000 clones, 86% being singletons. The sample here was tumor tissue, taken after IRX-2 immunotherapy. These receptors were collected from a human donor with breast cancer.

This clone came up a few times. The chain carries TRBV10-2 and TRBJ1-5; TRBD1 might be the D (6 bases). Germline assignment: CDR1 WSHSY and CDR2 SAAADI. This CDR3 is built from 13 residues. Deletions cut 5 bases from V and 5 bases from J, with 10 bases between. The CDR3 protein is CASSFNRDQPQHF. The CDR3 nucleotides read TGCGCCAGCAGTTTTAACAGGGATCAGCCCCAGCATTTT.

The V gene is TRBV11-3, the J gene TRBJ1-1, with 11 bases lining up with TRBD1. CDR1 is SGHNT and CDR2 is YENEEA in the germline V gene. This CDR3 contains 16 residues. V trimming: 5 bases; J trimming: 4 bases; junction bases outside the gene matches: 9. The CDR3 here is CASSPRDRGIGTEAFF. In nucleotides, the CDR3 is TGTGCCAGCAGCCCCCGGGACAGGGGGATCGGCACTGAAGCTTTCTTT.

The chain employs TRBV30 and TRBJ2-2, with D unresolved. There are 15 residues in the CDR3. Germline CDR1 reads GTSNPN; CDR2 reads SVGIG (reference sequence). Between the trimmed V and J ends, which lost 5 bases and 6 bases, there was a span of 19 bases. In DNA form, the CDR3 reads TGTGCCTGGGGACCCCAAAGAACGCGTTCCGGGGAGCTGTTTTTT. It specifies CAWGPQRTRSGELFF.

The gene calls are TRBV29-1 and TRBJ1-2, with a weak D call TRBD1 (5 bases). CDR3 length equals 12 residues. CDR1 is SQVTM, CDR2 ANQGSEA, per germline. V was shortened by 7 bases and J by 3 bases, with 12 bases between the two germline ends. CDR3 residues: CSAHTGDYGYTF. CDR3 coding DNA: TGCAGCGCCCACACAGGTGACTATGGCTACACCTTC. Looking up the rest from reference TRBV29-1 and TRBJ1-2 gives the full variable domain: SAVISQKPSRDICQRGTSLTIQCQVDSQVTMMFWYRQQPGQSLTLIATANQGSEATYESGFVIDKFPISRPNLTFSTLTVSNMSPEDSSIYLCSAHTGDYGYTFGSGTRLTVV.

The gene calls are TRBV28 and TRBJ2-7; D perhaps matches TRBD1 (5 bases). The CDR3 runs 13 residues. Germline CDR1 MDHEN, CDR2 SYDVKM. Trimming left V 7 bases short and J 6 bases short, with 16 bases between. The DNA of the CDR3 is TGTGCCAGCAATTCTTTGCCTACAGGCGAGCAGTACTTC. Translation gives CASNSLPTGEQYF.

The genes are TRBV18 and TRBJ2-7; tentatively, D is TRBD1 (6 bases). With 0 bases removed from V and 2 bases from J, the gap between germline ends came to 11 bases. Germline CDR1 is KGHSH and CDR2 is LQKENI. The CDR3 is 15 amino acids. The CDR3 sequence: CASSPPRTVTYEQYF. The CDR3 DNA reads as TGTGCCAGCTCACCACCACGGACAGTCACCTACGAGCAGTACTTC.

About this clone: This sample includes further DNA sequences coding for the same CDR3. This chain uses TRBV5-1 with TRBJ2-5, with 8 positions matching TRBD1. The CDR3 runs 14 residues. CDR1 SGHRS and CDR2 YFSETQ come from the germline V gene. V lost 0 bases and J lost 5; bases outside the gene matches: 3. The CDR3: CASSLAGQGETQYF. The CDR3 region has the DNA TGCGCCAGCAGCTTGGCAGGACAGGGCGAGACCCAGTACTTC.

The chain combines TRBV19 with TRBJ2-2, with 8 positions matching TRBD1. With 7 bases clipped from V and 3 bases from J, the junction kept 4 bases outside the gene matches. This CDR3 comprises 14 residues. CDR1 and CDR2 from the germline V gene are LNHDA and SQIVND (reference sequence). CDR3 in amino acids: CASIMDRDTGELFF. The CDR3, as DNA: TGTGCCAGTATTATGGACAGGGACACCGGGGAGCTGTTTTTT.

CDR3 nucleotides: TGTGCCTGGACTAAAAGTACGAACACCGGGGAGCTGTTTTTT. The encoded protein is CAWTKSTNTGELFF. The rearrangement uses TRBV30 and TRBJ2-2; D is unresolved. The germline V gene encodes CDR1 GTSNPN and CDR2 SVGIG (reference sequence). Between the trimmed V and J ends, which lost 4 bases and 0 bases, there was a span of 9 bases. This CDR3 is 14 amino acids long.

The V gene is TRBV29-1, the J gene TRBJ2-1; 8 nucleotides agree with TRBD2. Trimming took 7 bases from V and 4 from J; bases not matched to a gene: 18. Germline V gene data show CDR1 as SQVTM and CDR2 as ANQGSEA. The CDR3 runs to 17 residues. The CDR3 is CSGHGGWYGRVYNEQFF. The CDR3 bases are TGCAGCGGGCATGGAGGATGGTACGGGAGGGTTTACAATGAGCAGTTCTTC.

In its sample, this clone is medium-sized. This chain joins TRBV11-3 and TRBJ2-1; the D is unclear. Between the trimmed V and J ends, which lost 6 bases and 3 bases, there was a span of 15 bases. CDR1 and CDR2 (germline): SGHNT, YENEEA. The CDR3 length is 15 residues. In DNA, the CDR3 is TGTGCCAGCAGTCCTTGGCTGAGCATCTACAATGAGCAGTTCTTC. Its protein is CASSPWLSIYNEQFF.

The chain links TRBV14 to TRBJ2-7; D ambiguous. The length of the CDR3 is 14 residues. V lost 1 base, J lost 3 bases, and 10 bases lay in between. CDR1 and CDR2 (germline): SGHDN, FVKESK. For the CDR3, the DNA is TGTGCCAGCAGCCAAGTCGGACGGCTCTACGAGCAGTACTTC. Protein sequence: CASSQVGRLYEQYF.

The CDR3 DNA follows: TGTGCTAGTGGTTCCGGGACAGGGGGAGGAAGCCAGCATTTT. Amino acids: CASGSGTGGGSQHF. The chain is built from TRBV12-5 and TRBJ1-5; the match to TRBD1 covers 11 bases. With 4 bases clipped from V and 12 bases from J, the junction kept 8 bases outside the gene matches. Germline loops: CDR1 LGHNT, CDR2 FRNRAP. The CDR3 is made up of 14 amino acids.

This chain links TRBV19 with TRBJ1-1; a possible D gene is TRBD1 (6 bases). Trimming left V 1 base short and J 0 bases short, with 9 bases between. The germline V gene encodes CDR1 LNHDA and CDR2 SQIVND (reference sequence). The length of the CDR3 is 15 residues. The chain's CDR3 is CASSIGQGLNTEAFF. The CDR3 nucleotides read TGTGCCAGTAGTATAGGGCAGGGGCTGAACACTGAAGCTTTCTTT.

This clone was found a few times. This chain uses TRBV10-2 with TRBJ2-5, with 7 positions matching TRBD2. Germline V gene lookup returns CDR1 WSHSY and CDR2 SAAADI. V shed 5 bases and J 3 bases; nucleotides not matched to a gene: 3. The CDR3 runs to 13 residues. The CDR3 spells CASSQSGEETQYF. As DNA, the CDR3 is TGCGCCAGCAGTCAAAGCGGGGAAGAGACCCAGTACTTC.

V gene TRBV5-1 combines with J gene TRBJ2-2, with 8 bases that match TRBD2. Germline CDR1 reads SGHRS; CDR2 reads YFSETQ. This CDR3 is built from 14 residues. V lost 4 bases and J lost 6; bases outside the gene matches: 5. The CDR3 reads CASSDGGAAGELFF. The CDR3 DNA is TGCGCCAGCAGCGACGGGGGGGCGGCCGGGGAGCTGTTTTTT.

The J gene is TRBJ1-5, the V gene TRBV7-7, with D tentatively TRBD1 (6 bases). V was pared by 1 base and J by 7 bases, with 17 bases between. CDR3 length: 16 residues. CDR1 and CDR2 (germline): SSHAT, FNYEAQ (reference sequence). CDR3 amino acids: CASSLDSTGLTQPQHF. The CDR3 DNA is TGTGCCAGCAGCTTAGATTCGACAGGCCTTACCCAGCCCCAGCATTTT.

The J gene is TRBJ2-2, the V gene TRBV19; 11 bases line up with TRBD1. The CDR3 consists of 15 residues. Germline trimming cut 4 bases from V and 5 bases from J; bases unmatched to any gene: 3. Germline V lookup: CDR1 LNHDA, CDR2 SQIVND (reference sequence). This chain's CDR3 is CASSSGQGATGELFF. The CDR3 DNA reads TGTGCCAGTAGTAGTGGACAGGGGGCGACCGGGGAGCTGTTTTTT.

V usage is TRBV7-5 and J usage is TRBJ1-6. TRBV7-5 counts as a pseudogene. This CDR3 is built from 16 residues. The CDR3 reads CASSLAGRGVNSPLHF. DNA for the CDR3: TGTGCCAGCAGCTTAGCGGGGCGGGGCGTTAATTCACCCCTCCACTTT.

The chain links TRBV19 to TRBJ2-7, with D perhaps matching TRBD2 (6 bases). Germline assignment: CDR1 LNHDA and CDR2 SQIVND (reference sequence). V shed 6 bases and J shed 6 bases, with 18 bases lying between them. The CDR3 sequence is 14 residues long. The CDR3 region is CASSAVGTPGEQYF. The CDR3 DNA sequence: TGTGCCAGTAGCGCGGTCGGGACTCCCGGCGAGCAGTACTTC.

This chain uses TRBV19 with TRBJ2-7; 9 positions agree with TRBD1. V lost 9 bases to trimming and J lost 3 bases; unmatched junction nucleotides: 6. Germline CDR1 is LNHDA and CDR2 is SQIVND (reference sequence). CDR3 size: 13 residues. The CDR3 protein is CASTGTGFYEQYF. CDR3 sequence (DNA): TGTGCCAGCACCGGGACAGGGTTCTACGAGCAGTACTTC.

The chain joins TRBV11-3 to TRBJ2-1; tentatively, D is TRBD2 (5 bases). There are 17 residues in the CDR3. CDR1 SGHNT and CDR2 YENEEA come from the germline V gene. V gave up 4 bases and J gave up 7 bases, with 23 bases separating them. CDR3 protein: CASSSLSPADPRNEQFF. In nucleotides, the CDR3 is TGTGCCAGCAGCTCCCTCTCCCCAGCGGACCCCAGGAATGAGCAGTTCTTC.